A selection of T cell receptor beta chains follows, all from one sample in a study of early T cells in non-severe SARS-CoV-2 infection. Each CDR3 protein is one row after TCRdb ran MiXCR on the 5' RACE reads. The sample has tens of thousands of distinct CDR3 sequences, 8% to 11% seen once; the top ten hold under 7.5%. The sequenced sample consisted of whole blood. The receptor set was obtained from an adult who was a healthcare worker with PCR-confirmed SARS-CoV-2 infection or an uninfected control (not recorded which). The CDR3 runs from the conserved cysteine through the conserved F or W. Each record gives: D gene, CDR3 length, clone size, V gene, J gene, CDR3 DNA, CDR3 protein. D genes are given only for firm matches. Size values are once, few and many counts, or a class for expanded clones, and some rows have none.

>TRBD1|15|.|TRBV19|TRBJ1-5
TGTGCCAGTGGGGGGACAGGGCTGAAGGGACAGCCCCAGCATTTT
CASGGTGLKGQPQHF
>.|14|many|TRBV3-1|TRBJ1-5
TGTGCCAGCAGCCATCCCGGAGCAGGCCAGCCCCAGCATTTT
CASSHPGAGQPQHF
>.|12|medium-sized|TRBV5-4|TRBJ2-1
TGTGCCAGCAGCTTACTAGGCAATGAGCAGTTCTTC
CASSLLGNEQFF
>TRBD2|15|few|TRBV7-2|TRBJ2-3
TGTGCCAGCAGCTATAGCGGGAGGGCCAGGGATACGCAGTATTTT
CASSYSGRARDTQYF
>.|13|few|TRBV5-4|TRBJ1-5
TGTGCCAGCAGCTTTGGAGGTGGACAGCCCCAGCATTTT
CASSFGGGQPQHF
>TRBD1|15|.|TRBV12-3/TRBV12-4|TRBJ1-4
TGTGCCAGCAGTCCGGGGGCGGGACAGGCATCAAAACTGTTTTTT
CASSPGAGQASKLFF
>TRBD2|16|.|TRBV3-1|TRBJ2-3
TGTGTCAGCAGCCAGGAGCTAGCGGAGCGATCGGATACGCAGTATTTT
CVSSQELAERSDTQYF
>.|13|many|TRBV19|TRBJ2-3
TGTGCCAGTAGTATTGATACACGAGATACGCAGTATTTT
CASSIDTRDTQYF
>TRBD1|12|.|TRBV6-6|TRBJ2-7
TGTGCCAGCACTCGACAGGGGGGTGAGCAGTACTTC
CASTRQGGEQYF
>.|13|few|TRBV7-2|TRBJ1-1
TGTGCCAGCAGCTCCCTGGAGCCCACTGAAGCTTTCTTT
CASSSLEPTEAFF
>.|14|.|TRBV7-3|TRBJ2-1
TGTGCCAGCAGCTCCGAAGTGGCGGTGAATGAGCAGTTCTTC
CASSSEVAVNEQFF
>TRBD2|15|many|TRBV9|TRBJ2-1
TGTGCCAGCAGCCTCCAAGCGGGAGGCATAGGTGAGCAGTTCTTC
CASSLQAGGIGEQFF
>.|14|.|TRBV12-3/TRBV12-4|TRBJ2-2
TGTGCCAGCAGTTTATGGGGGAACACCGGGGAGCTGTTTTTT
CASSLWGNTGELFF
>.|16|few|TRBV7-9|TRBJ2-1
TGTGCCAGCAGCCAAAAGGCGGGACTCTCCTACAATGAGCAGTTCTTC
CASSQKAGLSYNEQFF
>.|13|many|TRBV5-4|TRBJ1-1
TGTGCCAGCAGCTTTTGGGGAGGCACTGAAGCTTTCTTT
CASSFWGGTEAFF
>.|14|many|TRBV5-1|TRBJ1-1
TGCGCCAGCACCCCCGATGTTGGGAACACTGAAGCTTTCTTT
CASTPDVGNTEAFF